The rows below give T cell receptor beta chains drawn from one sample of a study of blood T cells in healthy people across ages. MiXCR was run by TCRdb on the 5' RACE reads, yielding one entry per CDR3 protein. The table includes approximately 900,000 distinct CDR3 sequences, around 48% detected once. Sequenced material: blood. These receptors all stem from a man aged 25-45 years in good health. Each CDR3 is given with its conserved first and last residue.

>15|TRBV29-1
CSVVGTGGGVYEQYF
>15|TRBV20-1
CSARDGTGIYNEQFF
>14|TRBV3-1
CASSHADRACGQYF
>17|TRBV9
CASSPPRDRGYKNIRYF
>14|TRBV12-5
CASGLWGGGTEAFF
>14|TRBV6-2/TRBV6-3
CASSKTGTRNEQYF
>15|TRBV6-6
CASSSPDRVFAEAFF
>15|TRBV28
CASSRTGTRVWEQYF
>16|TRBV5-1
CASSPPTGGGMDTQYF
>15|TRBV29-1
CSVELPGQEAYEQYF
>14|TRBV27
CASSLSQVSNGYTF
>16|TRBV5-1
CASSLSRLTASYEQYF
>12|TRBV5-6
CASRNRGDIQYF
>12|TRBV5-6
CASSSGPSGQFF
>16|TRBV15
CATSRGSGSPTDTQYF
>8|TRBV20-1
CSATGQFF
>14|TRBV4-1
CASSQEGRTYEQYF
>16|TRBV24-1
CATSDFRQGIGDEQFF
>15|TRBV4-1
CASSQYGTSEETQYF
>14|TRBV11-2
CASSSHRGRGEQFF
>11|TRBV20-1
CSAFSGGEQFF
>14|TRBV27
CASSLAIGPNEQFF
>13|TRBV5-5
CASSSPTFYEQYF
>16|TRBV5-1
CASSKVGDGWSYEQYF
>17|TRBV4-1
CASSSQGTLSSYNEQFF
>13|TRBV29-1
CSVGGDGTYEQYF
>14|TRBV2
CASRRDRNNEKLFF
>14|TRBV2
CASRYVDSAHEQYF
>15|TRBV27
CASMYRGASNQPQHF
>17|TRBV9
CASSVLAGGSPADTQYF
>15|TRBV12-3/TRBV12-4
CASTTARGDTGELFF
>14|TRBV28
CASSSLRGQETQYF
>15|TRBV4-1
CASSQGAPASETQYF
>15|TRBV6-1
CASTAGTFSLHEQYF
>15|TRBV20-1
CSARSGGGLESKAFF
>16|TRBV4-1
CASSQEESGGYNEQFF
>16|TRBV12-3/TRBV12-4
CASTERRRALTDTQYF
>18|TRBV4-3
CASSQAGYWTGFNHEQYF
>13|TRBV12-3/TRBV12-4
CASSSQGGSKLFF
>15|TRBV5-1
CASSLMGQGLFEQYF
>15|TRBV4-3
CASSQDWGGTGELFF
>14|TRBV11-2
CASSSGILTDTQYF
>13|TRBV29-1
CSVGGWGYNEQFF
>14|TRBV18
CASSPGTDVYEQYF
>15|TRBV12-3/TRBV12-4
CASSLALVVDTEAFF
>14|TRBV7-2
CASSLGHLEETQYF
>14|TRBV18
CASSPSLGATEAFF
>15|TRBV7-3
CASSPVAGGYNEQYF
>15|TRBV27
CASSLMGQTKYIQYF
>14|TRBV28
CASKGRNSNQPQHF
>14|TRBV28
CASSSAGTGGGYTF
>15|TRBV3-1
CASSQTGVRSNEQFF
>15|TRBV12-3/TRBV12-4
CASSPAARRGGGYTF
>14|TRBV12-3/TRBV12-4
CASTDRLGADTQYF
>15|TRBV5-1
CASSLGVTGGRGYTF
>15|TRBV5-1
CASSLGDQGGQPQHF
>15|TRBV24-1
CATGVSAPGVKTQYF
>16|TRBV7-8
CASSLGGAPLYNEQFF
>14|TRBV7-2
CASSYTSGNSPLHF
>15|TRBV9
CASSVGGESYNEQFF